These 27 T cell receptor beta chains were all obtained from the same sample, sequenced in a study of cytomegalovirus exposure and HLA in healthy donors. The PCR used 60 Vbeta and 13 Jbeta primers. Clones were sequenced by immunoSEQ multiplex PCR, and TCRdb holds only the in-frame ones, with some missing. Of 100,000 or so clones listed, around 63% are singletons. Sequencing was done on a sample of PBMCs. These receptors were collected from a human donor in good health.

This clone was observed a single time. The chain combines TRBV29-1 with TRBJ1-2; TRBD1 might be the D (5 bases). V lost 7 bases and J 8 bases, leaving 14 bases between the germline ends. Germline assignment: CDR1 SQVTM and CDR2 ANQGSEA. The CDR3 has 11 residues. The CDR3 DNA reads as TGCAGCGCCGACGGGGGACGAGGCTACACCTTC. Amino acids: CSADGGRGYTF. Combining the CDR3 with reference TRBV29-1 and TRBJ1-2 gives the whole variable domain SAVISQKPSRDICQRGTSLTIQCQVDSQVTMMFWYRQQPGQSLTLIATANQGSEATYESGFVIDKFPISRPNLTFSTLTVSNMSPEDSSIYLCSADGGRGYTFGSGTRLTVV.

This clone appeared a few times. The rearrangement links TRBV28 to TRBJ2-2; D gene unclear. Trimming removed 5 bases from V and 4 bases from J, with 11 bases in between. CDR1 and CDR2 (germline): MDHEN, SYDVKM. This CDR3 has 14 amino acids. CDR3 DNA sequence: TGTGCCAGCAGTAGCTTCCCACTCACCGGGGAGCTGTTTTTT. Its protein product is CASSSFPLTGELFF.

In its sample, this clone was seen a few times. The CDR3 region is CASRRSGTSTDTQYF. CDR3 nucleotide sequence: TGTGCCAGCAGGAGAAGCGGGACTAGCACAGATACGCAGTATTTT. The J gene is TRBJ2-3, the V gene TRBV7-2; 7 positions agree with TRBD2. V lost 6 bases to trimming and J lost 0 bases; unmatched junction nucleotides: 6. CDR3 length: 15 residues. Germline CDR1 SGHTA, CDR2 FQGNSA.

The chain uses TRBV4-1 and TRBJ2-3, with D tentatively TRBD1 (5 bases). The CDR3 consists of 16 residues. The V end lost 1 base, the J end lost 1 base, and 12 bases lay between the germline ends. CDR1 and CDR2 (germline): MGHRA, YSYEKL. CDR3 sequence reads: CASSQGIGRGTDTQYF. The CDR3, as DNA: TGCGCCAGCAGCCAAGGAATAGGCAGGGGCACAGATACGCAGTATTTT.

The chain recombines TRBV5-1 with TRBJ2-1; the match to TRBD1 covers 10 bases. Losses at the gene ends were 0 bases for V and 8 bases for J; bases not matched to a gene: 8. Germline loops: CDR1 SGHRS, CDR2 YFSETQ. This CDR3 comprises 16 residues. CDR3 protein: CASSLGGQGKIYEQFF. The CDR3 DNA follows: TGCGCCAGCAGCTTGGGGGGACAGGGGAAGATCTATGAGCAGTTCTTC.

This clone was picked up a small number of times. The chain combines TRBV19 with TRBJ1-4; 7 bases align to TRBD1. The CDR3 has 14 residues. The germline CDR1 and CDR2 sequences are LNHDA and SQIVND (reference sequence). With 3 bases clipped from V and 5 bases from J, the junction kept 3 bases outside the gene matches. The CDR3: CASSMTRGNEKLFF. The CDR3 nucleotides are TGTGCCAGTAGTATGACCAGGGGGAATGAAAAACTGTTTTTT.

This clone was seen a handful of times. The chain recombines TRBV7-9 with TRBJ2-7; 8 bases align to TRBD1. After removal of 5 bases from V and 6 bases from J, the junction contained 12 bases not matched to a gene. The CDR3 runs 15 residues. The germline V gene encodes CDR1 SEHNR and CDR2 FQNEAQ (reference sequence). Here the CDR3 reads CASSPPTGTGAEQYF. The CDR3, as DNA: TGTGCCAGCAGCCCCCCTACGGGGACAGGCGCCGAGCAGTACTTC.

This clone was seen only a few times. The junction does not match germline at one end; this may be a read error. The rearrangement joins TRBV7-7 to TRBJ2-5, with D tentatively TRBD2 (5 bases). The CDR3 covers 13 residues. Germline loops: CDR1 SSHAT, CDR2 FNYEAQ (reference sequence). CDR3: CASSLGGGETQYF. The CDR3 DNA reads TGTGCTAGCAGCTTAGGAGGCGGAGAGACCCAGTACTTC.

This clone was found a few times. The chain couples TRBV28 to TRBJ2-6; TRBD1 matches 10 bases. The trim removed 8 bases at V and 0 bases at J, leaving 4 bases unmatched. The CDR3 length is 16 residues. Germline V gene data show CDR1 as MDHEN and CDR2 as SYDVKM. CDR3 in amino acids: CASAGQGNSGANVLTF. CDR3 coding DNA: TGTGCCAGCGCGGGACAGGGGAACTCTGGGGCCAACGTCCTGACTTTC.

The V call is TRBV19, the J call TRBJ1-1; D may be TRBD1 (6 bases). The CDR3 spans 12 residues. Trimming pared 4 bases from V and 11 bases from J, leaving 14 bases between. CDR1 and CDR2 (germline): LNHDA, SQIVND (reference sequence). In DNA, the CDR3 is TGTGCCAGTAGTACCGGGACATTCCGGGCTTTCTTT. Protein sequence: CASSTGTFRAFF.

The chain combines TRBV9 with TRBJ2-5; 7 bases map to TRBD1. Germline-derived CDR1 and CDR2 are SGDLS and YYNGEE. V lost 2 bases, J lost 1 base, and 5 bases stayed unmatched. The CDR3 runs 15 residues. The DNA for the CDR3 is TGTGCCAGCAGCGTGGACGGGACAGTCCAAGAGACCCAGTACTTC. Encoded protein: CASSVDGTVQETQYF.

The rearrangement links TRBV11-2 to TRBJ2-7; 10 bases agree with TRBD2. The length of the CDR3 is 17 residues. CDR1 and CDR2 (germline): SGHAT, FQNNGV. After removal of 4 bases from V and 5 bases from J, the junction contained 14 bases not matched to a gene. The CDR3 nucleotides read TGTGCCAGCAGCTACAGGGCATTCAGCGGGAGGGTTCACGAGCAGTACTTC. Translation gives CASSYRAFSGRVHEQYF. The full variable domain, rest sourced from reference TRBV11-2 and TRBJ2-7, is EAGVAQSPRYKIIEKRQSVAFWCNPISGHATLYWYQQILGQGPKLLIQFQNNGVVDDSQLPKDRFSAERLKGVDSTLKIQPAKLEDSAVYLCASSYRAFSGRVHEQYFGPGTRLTVT.

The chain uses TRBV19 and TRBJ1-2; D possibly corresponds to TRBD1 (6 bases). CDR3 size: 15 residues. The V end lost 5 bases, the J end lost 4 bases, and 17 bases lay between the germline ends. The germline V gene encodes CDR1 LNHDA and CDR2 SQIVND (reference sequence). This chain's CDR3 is CASSPYLRGAYGYTF. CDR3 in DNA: TGTGCCAGTAGTCCATACCTACGGGGGGCCTATGGCTACACCTTC.

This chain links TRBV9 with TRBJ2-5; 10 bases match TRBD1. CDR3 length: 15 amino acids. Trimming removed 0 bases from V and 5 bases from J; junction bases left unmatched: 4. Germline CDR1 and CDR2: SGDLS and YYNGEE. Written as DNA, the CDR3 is TGTGCCAGCAGCGTAGGACAGGGGGCTGTGGAGACCCAGTACTTC. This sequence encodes CASSVGQGAVETQYF.

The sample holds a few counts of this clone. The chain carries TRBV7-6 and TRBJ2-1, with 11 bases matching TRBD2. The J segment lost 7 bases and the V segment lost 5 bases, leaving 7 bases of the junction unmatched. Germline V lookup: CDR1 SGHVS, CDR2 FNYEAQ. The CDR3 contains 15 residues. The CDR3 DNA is TGTGCCAGCAGCCTACTAGCGGGAGCGGGGAATGAGCAGTTCTTC. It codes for CASSLLAGAGNEQFF.

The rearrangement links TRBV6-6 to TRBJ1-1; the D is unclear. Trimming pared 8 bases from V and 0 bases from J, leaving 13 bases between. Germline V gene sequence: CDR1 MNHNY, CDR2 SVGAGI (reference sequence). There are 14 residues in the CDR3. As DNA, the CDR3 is TGTGCCAGCTCCTCGACTCAAGTGAACACTGAAGCTTTCTTT. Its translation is CASSSTQVNTEAFF.

CDR3 DNA sequence: TGTGCCAGCAGGGCCGTGCAAGCCTACAATGAGCAGTTCTTC. It is translated as CASRAVQAYNEQFF. J is TRBJ2-1 and V is TRBV7-9; D is undetermined. Trimming removed 6 bases from V and 2 bases from J, with 11 bases in between. This CDR3 region has 14 residues. CDR1 and CDR2 from the germline V gene are SEHNR and FQNEAQ (reference sequence).

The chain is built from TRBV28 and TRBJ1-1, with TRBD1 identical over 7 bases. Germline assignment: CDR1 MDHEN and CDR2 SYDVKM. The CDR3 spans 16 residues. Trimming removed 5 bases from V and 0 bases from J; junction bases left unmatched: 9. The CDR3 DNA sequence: TGTGCCAGCAGTCCTACAAAGGGACAGTTGAACACTGAAGCTTTCTTT. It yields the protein CASSPTKGQLNTEAFF. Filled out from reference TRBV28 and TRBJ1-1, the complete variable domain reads DVKVTQSSRYLVKRTGEKVFLECVQDMDHENMFWYRQDPGLGLRLIYFSYDVKMKEKGDIPEGYSVSREKKERFSLILESASTNQTSMYLCASSPTKGQLNTEAFFGQGTRLTVV.

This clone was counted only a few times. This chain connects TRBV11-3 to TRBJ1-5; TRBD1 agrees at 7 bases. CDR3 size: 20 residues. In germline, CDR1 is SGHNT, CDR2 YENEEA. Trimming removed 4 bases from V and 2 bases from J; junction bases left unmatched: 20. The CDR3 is CASSSQIAGTARAGNQPQHF. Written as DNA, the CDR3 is TGTGCCAGCAGCTCCCAAATAGCTGGGACAGCGCGAGCCGGCAATCAGCCCCAGCATTTT.

The CDR3 DNA is TGTGCCAGCAGCGTAGCGGGGGGGGGTCGGGAGACCCAGTACTTC. Protein sequence: CASSVAGGGRETQYF. The chain joins TRBV9 to TRBJ2-5; 8 positions agree with TRBD2. The V gene end was trimmed by 0 bases and the J gene end by 5 bases; junction bases not matched to a gene: 6. Germline loops: CDR1 SGDLS, CDR2 YYNGEE. The CDR3 runs 15 residues.

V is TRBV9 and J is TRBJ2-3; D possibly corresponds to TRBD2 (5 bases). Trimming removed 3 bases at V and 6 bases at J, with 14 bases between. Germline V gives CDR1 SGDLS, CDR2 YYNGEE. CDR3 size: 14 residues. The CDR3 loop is CASSATERVDTQYF. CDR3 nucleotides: TGTGCCAGCAGCGCTACCGAGAGGGTGGATACGCAGTATTTT.

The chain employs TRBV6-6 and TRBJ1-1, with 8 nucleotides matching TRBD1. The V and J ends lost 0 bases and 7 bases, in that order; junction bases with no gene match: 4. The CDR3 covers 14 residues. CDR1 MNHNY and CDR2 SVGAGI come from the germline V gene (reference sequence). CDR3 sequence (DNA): TGTGCCAGCAGTTACTCGCAGGGGGCAATTGAAGCTTTCTTT. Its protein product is CASSYSQGAIEAFF.

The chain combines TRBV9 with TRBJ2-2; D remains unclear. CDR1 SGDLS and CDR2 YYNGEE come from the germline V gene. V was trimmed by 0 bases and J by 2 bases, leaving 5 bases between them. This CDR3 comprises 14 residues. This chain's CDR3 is CASSVGANTGELFF. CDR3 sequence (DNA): TGTGCCAGCAGCGTAGGGGCAAACACCGGGGAGCTGTTTTTT.

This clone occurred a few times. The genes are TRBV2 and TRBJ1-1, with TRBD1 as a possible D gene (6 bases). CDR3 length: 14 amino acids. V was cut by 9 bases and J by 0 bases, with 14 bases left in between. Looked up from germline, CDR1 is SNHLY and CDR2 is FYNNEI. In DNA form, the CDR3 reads TGTGCCAGACGAGAGGACAGCATGAACACTGAAGCTTTCTTT. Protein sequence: CARREDSMNTEAFF.

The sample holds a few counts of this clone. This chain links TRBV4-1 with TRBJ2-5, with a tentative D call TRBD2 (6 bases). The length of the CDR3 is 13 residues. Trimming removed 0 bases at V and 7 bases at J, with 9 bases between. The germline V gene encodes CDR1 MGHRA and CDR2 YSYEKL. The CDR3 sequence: CASSQEQGGTQYF. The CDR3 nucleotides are TGCGCCAGCAGCCAAGAGCAGGGAGGGACCCAGTACTTC.

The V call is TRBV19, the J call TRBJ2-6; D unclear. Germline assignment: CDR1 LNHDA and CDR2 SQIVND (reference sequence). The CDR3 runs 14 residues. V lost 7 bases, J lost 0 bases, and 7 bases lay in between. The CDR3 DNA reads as TGTGCCAGTACCCACAGCTCTGGGGCCAACGTCCTGACTTTC. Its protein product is CASTHSSGANVLTF.

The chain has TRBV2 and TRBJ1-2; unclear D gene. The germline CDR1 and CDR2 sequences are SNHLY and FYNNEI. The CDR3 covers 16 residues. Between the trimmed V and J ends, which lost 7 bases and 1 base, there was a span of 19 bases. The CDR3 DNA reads TGTGCCAGCAATAAAGAGGCAGCGACGCTTAACTATGGCTACACCTTC. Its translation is CASNKEAATLNYGYTF.